What follows are 4 T cell receptor beta chains derived from one specimen sequenced in a study of blood T cell repertoires in COVID-19. Repertoires were generated with immunoSEQ multiplex PCR, while TCRdb's copy carries only in-frame clones and drops some. The sample holds about 490,000 clones; 70% to 90% are singletons and the top ten take approximately 3.4%. Sequences were obtained from peripheral blood. These TCRs come from a human donor in a cohort sampled during active COVID-19.

The chain recombines TRBV20-1 with TRBJ2-7, with D perhaps matching TRBD1 (5 bases). The CDR3 totals 11 residues. The V gene lost 6 bases and the J gene lost 3 bases, with 9 bases spanning the gap. Germline values: CDR1 DFQATT, CDR2 SNEGSKA (reference sequence). Here the CDR3 DNA reads TGCAGTGCAAAAGGGGTCTACGAGCAGTACTTC. It specifies CSAKGVYEQYF.

Comment on this clone: Other DNA sequences in this specimen translate into the identical CDR3. The CDR3 DNA follows: TGTGCCAGCAGTTACTCTCGGGTGTACACTGAAGCTTTCTTT. This sequence encodes CASSYSRVYTEAFF. The chain combines TRBV6-5 with TRBJ1-1, with unresolved D. Germline V gives CDR1 MNHEY, CDR2 SVGAGI. V lost 0 bases and J 3 bases, leaving 8 bases between the germline ends. CDR3 length: 14 amino acids.

The chain carries TRBV3-1 (or the pseudogene TRBV3-2) and TRBJ2-5; perhaps TRBD1 as D (5 bases). The CDR3 length is 14 residues. V gave up 4 bases and J gave up 7 bases, with 16 bases separating them. CDR1 is LGHDT, CDR2 YNNKEL, per germline (reference sequence). This CDR3 reads CASSLAGLGRTQYF. The CDR3 nucleotides are TGTGCCAGCAGCCTTGCCGGCTTGGGGCGGACCCAGTACTTC.

The J gene is TRBJ1-1, the V gene TRBV5-6; D remains unclear. CDR3 length: 15 residues. Germline CDR1 SGHDT, CDR2 YYEEEE. V was clipped by 0 bases and J by 4 bases, with 13 bases between them. The CDR3 region has the DNA TGTGCCAGCAGCTTGGAACGGGAATTAGTCACTGAAGCTTTCTTT. Amino acid sequence: CASSLERELVTEAFF. Full variable domain (rest looked up from reference TRBV5-6 and TRBJ1-1): DAGVTQSPTHLIKTRGQQVTLRCSPKSGHDTVSWYQQALGQGPQFIFQYYEEEERQRGNFPDRFSGHQFPNYSSELNVNALLLGDSALYLCASSLERELVTEAFFGQGTRLTVV.